This T cell receptor (beta chain) was captured by sequencing in a study of post-analysis software for immune sequencing data. Study-level background: Several disease courses (relapsing-remitting, secondary progressive and progressive-relapsing) of multiple sclerosis were included.

Each TCR beta cDNA library carried unique molecular identifiers. It was from approximately 0.91 to 9.4 million T cells that some 500,000 cDNA molecules came. MiXCR, run by TCRdb on the PCR reads, gives a single entry per CDR3 protein. The table has 550,000 to 700,000 distinct CDR3 sequences, about 40% seen once. The study's findings and limits: There were a few TRBV segments more frequent in patients than controls, and TRBV5-6, TRBV5-1 and TRBV20-1 were among them.

With respect to this clonotype: Antigen unknown.

J was trimmed by 9 bases and V by 5 bases; bases with no gene match: 10. This CDR3 has 15 residues. The source of this sequence is a girl under 18 with multiple sclerosis. Sample: blood. This rearrangement joins TRBV12-3 or TRBV12-4 to TRBJ1-6, with 7 nucleotides matching TRBD1. This chain's CDR3 is CASSHHRDRGSPLHF. The CDR3 DNA sequence: TGTGCCAGCAGTCACCACCGGGACAGAGGTTCACCCCTCCACTTT.